This T cell receptor beta chain was recorded in a study of cytomegalovirus exposure and HLA in healthy donors. General study results and limits: There were some public TCRs occurring in many donors, but most TCR sequences were rare. Specificity for CMV antigens was confirmed in vitro for three of the CMV-associated chains. Investigators reported about 160 TCR beta chains as tied to cytomegalovirus.

Libraries were prepared by immunoSEQ multiplex PCR; TCRdb keeps only in-frame clonotypes and omits some of them. Of tens of thousands of clones listed, just under 95% are singletons. An approximately 130-subject validation cohort, separate from the approximately 610-subject first cohort, supplied the donors. A remark on this clone: Its antigen is undetermined.

V gave up 6 bases and J gave up 5 bases; unmatched junction bases: 6. The CDR3 runs 13 residues. The V gene's germline CDR1 is LNHDA and CDR2 SQIVND (reference sequence). What was sequenced was PBMCs. The rearrangement uses TRBV19 and TRBJ1-2, with 7 bases matching TRBD1. The clonotype comes from a man aged 18 to 29 in good health and CMV-seronegative. The CDR3 loop reads CASRLDRTYGYTF. The DNA for the CDR3 is TGTGCCAGTAGATTGGACAGGACATATGGCTACACCTTC.